This TCR beta chain was profiled in a study of blood T cell repertoires in COVID-19 (dated by TCRdb to the early 2020s). About the full investigation: Samples covering the acute and convalescent phases of COVID-19 were provided by collaborators in the United States, Italy and Spain. The samples were drawn from two sources: the first 160 participants of the ongoing ImmuneRACE study, and 950 to 1,500 subjects contributed by 6 global collaborators. Sample metadata almost always included a de-identified subject ID, COVID-19 status, age in years and sex. Subjects who had been exposed to COVID-19, were actively infected with it, or had recovered from it provided the deeply sampled blood TCRbeta repertoires that made up the dataset. The repertoires were released in a freely available public database intended as a resource for research on the immune response to SARS-CoV-2. Where available, HLA class I and class II types were obtained from metadata supplied by the sample provider rather than from assay-based typing. The material from the prospective study consisted of cDNA or gDNA derived from T cells, B-cell-depleted T cells, or PBMCs. Broader findings and caveats from the paper: The quantity of clinical and demographic metadata differed by source and by participant and was supplied without curation.

As for this clone: Its antigen is unknown. There are no base qualities to consult, and no much larger clone falls within one base.

Whole blood was collected in K2EDTA tubes by collaborating institutions according to the institutions' own protocols. For TCRbeta analysis, collaborators shipped samples as frozen whole blood, isolated PBMCs, or DNA extracted from either of those sample types. There are 16 amino acids in the CDR3, from cysteine to phenylalanine inclusive. This entry keeps only the CDR3 DNA: 48 bases, framed from base 1. Trimming takes 0 bases from V and 3 bases from J, and the germline ends sit 12 bases apart. The germline V gene sets CDR1 to MNHNS and CDR2 to SASEGT. TCRbeta CDR3 regions were amplified from genomic DNA by means of the immunoSEQ Assay, a bias-controlled multiplex PCR. In the source study's methods: The number of nucleated cells in each sample was estimated from the amplification of reference gene primers within the assay. To quantify the absolute abundance of each unique TCRbeta CDR3 rearrangement, sequence reads were collapsed and filtered. For each sample, productive Simpson clonality was calculated as the square root of Simpson's diversity index across productive rearrangements. TCRdb mirrors the immuneACCESS table, restricted to in-frame sequences. Some clones are absent from its copies; in checked studies, under half trace to an unresolved V gene, and the reason for the others is unknown. V, J and clone size were drawn from that table, and D and trimming were deduced from the DNA. The sample table shows about 59,000 clones, and approximately 78% are seen once. Together, the top ten hold roughly 13% of the sample.

The clonotype comes from a man aged 80 or over with acute or convalescent COVID-19. The chain was built from TRBV6-1 and TRBJ1-5; the D region possibly corresponds to TRBD1 (5 bases align). The sequenced sample consisted of peripheral blood. The CDR3 amino acid sequence is: CASSEAISRDNQPQHF. In nucleotides, the sequence is TGTGCCAGCAGTGAAGCGATATCCAGGGACAATCAGCCCCAGCATTTT.